A selection of T cell receptor beta chains follows, all from one sample in a study of cytomegalovirus exposure and HLA in healthy donors. Data came from immunoSEQ multiplex PCR; TCRdb stores just in-frame clones and leaves some out. The table has around 200,000 clones, around 81% seen once. The sample taken for sequencing was PBMCs. The receptors here all came from a young woman in good health and CMV-seropositive. The CDR3 runs from the conserved cysteine through the conserved F or W. A D gene is named only where the DNA matches it firmly. Clone size appears in some rows only: once, few, many, or a class for an expanded clone.

v_gene: TRBV7-9; d_gene: TRBD1; j_gene: TRBJ1-1; abundance: .; CDR3nt: TGTGCCAGCAGCACGGGACAGGGTGGAACTGAAGCTTTCTTT; CDR3aa: CASSTGQGGTEAFF
v_gene: TRBV9; d_gene: .; j_gene: TRBJ2-3; abundance: .; CDR3nt: TGTGCCAGCAGCGTAAGCCCTGGAGGCGGCACAGATACGCAGTATTTT; CDR3aa: CASSVSPGGGTDTQYF
v_gene: TRBV7-2; d_gene: TRBD2; j_gene: TRBJ2-7; abundance: .; CDR3nt: TGTGCCAGCAGCTTGAGCGGGGGGCAATCCTACGAGCAGTACTTC; CDR3aa: CASSLSGGQSYEQYF
v_gene: TRBV7-9; d_gene: .; j_gene: TRBJ2-1; abundance: .; CDR3nt: TGTGCCAGCAGCCCGAGTCGGGGGTCCTACAATGAGCAGTTCTTC; CDR3aa: CASSPSRGSYNEQFF
v_gene: TRBV5-6; d_gene: TRBD1; j_gene: TRBJ1-2; abundance: .; CDR3nt: TGTGCCAGCAGCTTACCGGGACAGGGGAACTATGGCTACACCTTC; CDR3aa: CASSLPGQGNYGYTF
v_gene: TRBV7-3; d_gene: .; j_gene: TRBJ1-1; abundance: .; CDR3nt: TGTGCCAGCAGCCCAAGGGGTTCTCACACTGAAGCTTTCTTT; CDR3aa: CASSPRGSHTEAFF
v_gene: TRBV15; d_gene: .; j_gene: TRBJ1-2; abundance: few; CDR3nt: TGTGCCACCAGCAGCCTAGGCACGGGTGGCTACACCTTC; CDR3aa: CATSSLGTGGYTF
v_gene: TRBV2; d_gene: .; j_gene: TRBJ1-4; abundance: once; CDR3nt: TGTGCCAGCAGAGAATCCAAGAGAGAAAAACTGTTTTTT; CDR3aa: CASRESKREKLFF
v_gene: TRBV4-3; d_gene: TRBD2; j_gene: TRBJ2-2; abundance: .; CDR3nt: TGCGCCAGCAGCCAGAGCCTCAGCGGGGCCAGGAATGTCGGGGAGCTGTTTTTT; CDR3aa: CASSQSLSGARNVGELFF
v_gene: TRBV6-1; d_gene: .; j_gene: TRBJ1-2; abundance: .; CDR3nt: TGTGCCAGCAGTGATAGGGGGGGCTATGGCTACACCTTC; CDR3aa: CASSDRGGYGYTF
v_gene: TRBV2; d_gene: TRBD1; j_gene: TRBJ1-2; abundance: .; CDR3nt: TGTGCCAGAGGGGAGGCAGGGGGCGGCTACACCTTC; CDR3aa: CARGEAGGGYTF
v_gene: TRBV6-1; d_gene: .; j_gene: TRBJ2-7; abundance: .; CDR3nt: TGTGCCGGAGGGGGGGGGTCGGACTACGAGCAGTACTTC; CDR3aa: CAGGGGSDYEQYF
v_gene: TRBV6-5; d_gene: .; j_gene: TRBJ1-5; abundance: once; CDR3nt: TGTGCCAGCAGCCAAGGGACTTATCAGCCCCAGCATTTT; CDR3aa: CASSQGTYQPQHF
v_gene: TRBV10-3; d_gene: TRBD2; j_gene: TRBJ2-3; abundance: .; CDR3nt: TGTGCCATCAGTGAGTCGAAGATAGCGGGGGCTCCGTCGGATACGCAGTATTTT; CDR3aa: CAISESKIAGAPSDTQYF